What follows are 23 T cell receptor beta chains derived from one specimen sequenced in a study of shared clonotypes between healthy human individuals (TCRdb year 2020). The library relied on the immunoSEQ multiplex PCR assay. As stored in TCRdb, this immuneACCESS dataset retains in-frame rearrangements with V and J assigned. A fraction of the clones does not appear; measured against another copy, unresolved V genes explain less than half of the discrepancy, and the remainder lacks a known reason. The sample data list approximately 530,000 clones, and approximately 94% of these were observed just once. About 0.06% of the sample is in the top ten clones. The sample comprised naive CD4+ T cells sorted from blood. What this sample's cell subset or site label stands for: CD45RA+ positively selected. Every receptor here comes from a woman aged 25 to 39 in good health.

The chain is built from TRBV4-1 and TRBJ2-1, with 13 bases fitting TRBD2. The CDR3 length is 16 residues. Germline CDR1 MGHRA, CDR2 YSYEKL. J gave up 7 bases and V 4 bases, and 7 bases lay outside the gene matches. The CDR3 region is CASSPGTSGMRNEQFF. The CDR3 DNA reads TGCGCCAGCAGCCCAGGGACTAGCGGGATGAGAAATGAGCAGTTCTTC.

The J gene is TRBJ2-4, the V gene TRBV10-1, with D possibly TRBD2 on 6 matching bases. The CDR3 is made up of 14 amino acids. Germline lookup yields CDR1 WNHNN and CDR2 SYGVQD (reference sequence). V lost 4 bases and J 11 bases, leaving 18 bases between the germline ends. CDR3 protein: CASSGGGTPELQYF. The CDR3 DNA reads TGCGCCAGCAGTGGAGGAGGGACTCCAGAGCTTCAGTACTTC.

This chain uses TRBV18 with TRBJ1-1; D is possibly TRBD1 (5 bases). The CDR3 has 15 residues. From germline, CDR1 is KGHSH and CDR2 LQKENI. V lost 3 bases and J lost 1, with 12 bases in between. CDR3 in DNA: TGTGCCAGCTCACCCAGGGAGGCCCCGAACACTGAAGCTTTCTTT. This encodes CASSPREAPNTEAFF.

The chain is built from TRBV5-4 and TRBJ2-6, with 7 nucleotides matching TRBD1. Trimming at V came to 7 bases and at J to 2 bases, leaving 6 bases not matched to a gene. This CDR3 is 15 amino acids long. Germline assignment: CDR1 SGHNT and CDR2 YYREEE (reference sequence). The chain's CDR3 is CASGSQGAGANVLTF. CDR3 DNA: TGTGCCAGCGGTTCTCAGGGGGCTGGGGCCAACGTCCTGACTTTC.

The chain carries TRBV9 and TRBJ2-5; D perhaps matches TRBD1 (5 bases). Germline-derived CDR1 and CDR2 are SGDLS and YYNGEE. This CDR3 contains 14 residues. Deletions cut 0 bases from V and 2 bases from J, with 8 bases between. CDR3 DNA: TGTGCCAGCAGCGTAGGACAGAGTCAAGAGACCCAGTACTTC. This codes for CASSVGQSQETQYF.

Written as DNA, the CDR3 is TGTGCCAGTCAAAGAGGGGGCACTAATGAAAAACTGTTTTTT. Amino acids: CASQRGGTNEKLFF. The chain uses TRBV28 and TRBJ1-4; 7 nucleotides align to TRBD1. Looked up from germline, CDR1 is MDHEN and CDR2 is SYDVKM. This CDR3 comprises 14 residues. J lost 2 bases, V lost 9 bases, and 6 bases had no gene match.

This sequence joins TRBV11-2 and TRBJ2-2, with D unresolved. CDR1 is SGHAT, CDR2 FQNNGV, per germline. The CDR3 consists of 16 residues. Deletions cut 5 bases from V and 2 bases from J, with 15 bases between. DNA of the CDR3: TGTGCCAGCAGCCTCGCCCTTGGGGTAAACACCGGGGAGCTGTTTTTT. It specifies CASSLALGVNTGELFF.

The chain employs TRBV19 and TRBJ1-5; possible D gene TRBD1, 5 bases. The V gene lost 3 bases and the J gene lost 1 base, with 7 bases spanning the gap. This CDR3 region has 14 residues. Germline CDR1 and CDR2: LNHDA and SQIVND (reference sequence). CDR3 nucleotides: TGTGCCAGTAGTATGGGGCAGAGCAATCAGCCCCAGCATTTT. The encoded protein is CASSMGQSNQPQHF.

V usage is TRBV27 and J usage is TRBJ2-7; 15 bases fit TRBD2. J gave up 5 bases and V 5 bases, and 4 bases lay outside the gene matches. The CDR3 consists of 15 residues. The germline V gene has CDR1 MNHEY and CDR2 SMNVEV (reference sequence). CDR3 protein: CASSLRTSGRDEQYF. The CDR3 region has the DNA TGTGCCAGCAGTCTGAGGACTAGCGGGAGGGACGAGCAGTACTTC.

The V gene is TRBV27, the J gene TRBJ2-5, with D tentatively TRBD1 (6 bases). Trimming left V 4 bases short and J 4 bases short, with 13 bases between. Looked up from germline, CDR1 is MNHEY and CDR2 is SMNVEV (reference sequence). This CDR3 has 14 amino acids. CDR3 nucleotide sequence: TGTGCCAGCAGTTCGGGGCAGGGGCCAGAGACCCAGTACTTC. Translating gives CASSSGQGPETQYF.

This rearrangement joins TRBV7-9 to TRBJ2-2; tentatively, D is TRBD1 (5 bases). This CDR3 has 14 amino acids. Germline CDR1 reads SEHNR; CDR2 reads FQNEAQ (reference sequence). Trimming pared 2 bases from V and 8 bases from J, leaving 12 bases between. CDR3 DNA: TGTGCCAGCAGCTTAAAGGGTACAGGAGGGGAGCTGTTTTTT. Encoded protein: CASSLKGTGGELFF.

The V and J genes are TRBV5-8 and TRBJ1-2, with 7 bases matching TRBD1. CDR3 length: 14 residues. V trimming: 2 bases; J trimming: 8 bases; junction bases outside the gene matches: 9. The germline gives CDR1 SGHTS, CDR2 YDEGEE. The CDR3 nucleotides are TGTGCCAGCAGCTTTGGAGGGGGCGGAGGAGGCTACACCTTC. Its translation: CASSFGGGGGGYTF.

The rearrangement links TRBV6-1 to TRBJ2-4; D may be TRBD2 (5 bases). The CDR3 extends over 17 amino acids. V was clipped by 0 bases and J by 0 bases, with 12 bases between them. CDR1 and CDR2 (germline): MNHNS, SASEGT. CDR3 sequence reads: CASSEARWEIAKNIQYF. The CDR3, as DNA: TGTGCCAGCAGTGAAGCACGGTGGGAGATAGCCAAAAACATTCAGTACTTC.

CDR3 DNA: TGTGCCAGCAGTGAATATGGCAGGGCGGTCGAGCAGTTCTTC. It translates to CASSEYGRAVEQFF. The chain carries TRBV6-1 and TRBJ2-1; a weak D match, TRBD1 (5 bases). CDR1 is MNHNS, CDR2 SASEGT, per germline. The CDR3 consists of 14 residues. Trimming took 2 bases from V and 10 from J, leaving 15 bases between them.

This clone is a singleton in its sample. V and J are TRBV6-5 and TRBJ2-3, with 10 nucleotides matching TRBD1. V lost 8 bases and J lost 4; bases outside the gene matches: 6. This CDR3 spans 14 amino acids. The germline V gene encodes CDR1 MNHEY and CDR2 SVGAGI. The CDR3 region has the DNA TGTGCCAGCTCAGTGGACAGGGGGGCAGATACGCAGTATTTT. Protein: CASSVDRGADTQYF.

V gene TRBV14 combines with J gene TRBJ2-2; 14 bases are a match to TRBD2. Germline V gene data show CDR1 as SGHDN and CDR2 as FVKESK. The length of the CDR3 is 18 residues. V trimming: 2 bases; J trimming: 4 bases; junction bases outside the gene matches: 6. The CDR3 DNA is TGTGCCAGCAGCCAACCAGTAGGGACTAGCGGGAGCACCGGGGAGCTGTTTTTT. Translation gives CASSQPVGTSGSTGELFF. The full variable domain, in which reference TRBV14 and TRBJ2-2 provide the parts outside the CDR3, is EAGVTQFPSHSVIEKGQTVTLRCDPISGHDNLYWYRRVMGKEIKFLLHFVKESKQDESGMPNNRFLAERTGGTYSTLKVQPAELEDSGVYFCASSQPVGTSGSTGELFFGEGSRLTVL.

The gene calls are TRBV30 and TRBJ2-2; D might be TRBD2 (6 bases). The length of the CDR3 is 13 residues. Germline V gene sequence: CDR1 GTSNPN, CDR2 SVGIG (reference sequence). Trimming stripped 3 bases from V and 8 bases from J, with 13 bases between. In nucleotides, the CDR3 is TGTGCCTGGAGATCCGGGGGAAGGGGGGAGCTGTTTTTT. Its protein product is CAWRSGGRGELFF.

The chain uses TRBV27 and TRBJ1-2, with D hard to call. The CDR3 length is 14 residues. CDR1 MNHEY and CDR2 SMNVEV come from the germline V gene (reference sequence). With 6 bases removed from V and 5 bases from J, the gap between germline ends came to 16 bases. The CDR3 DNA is TGTGCCAGCAGGGGCGGGGAGGTCGGATATGGCTACACCTTC. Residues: CASRGGEVGYGYTF.

CDR3 bases: TGTGCCAGCATAGAAGCGGGAGGTCTCTCCGAGCAGTACTTC. It yields the protein CASIEAGGLSEQYF. This chain connects TRBV2 to TRBJ2-7, with 9 bases identical to TRBD2. CDR1 and CDR2 from the germline V gene are SNHLY and FYNNEI. Germline trimming cut 7 bases from V and 6 bases from J; bases unmatched to any gene: 10. This CDR3 has 14 amino acids.

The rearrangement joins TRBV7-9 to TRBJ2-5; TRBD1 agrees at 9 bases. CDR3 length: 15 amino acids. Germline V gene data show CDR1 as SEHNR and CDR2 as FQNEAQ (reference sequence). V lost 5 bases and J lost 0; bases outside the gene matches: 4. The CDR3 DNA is TGTGCCAGCAGCACAGGGGGCCCTAACCAAGAGACCCAGTACTTC. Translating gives CASSTGGPNQETQYF.

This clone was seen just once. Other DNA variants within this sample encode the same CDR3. CDR3 sequence reads: CASSPSSYNEQFF. CDR3 coding DNA: TGTGCCTCCAGCCCTAGCTCCTACAATGAGCAGTTCTTC. The genes are TRBV7-9 and TRBJ2-1, with D unclear. CDR3 length: 13 amino acids. Germline V gene lookup returns CDR1 SEHNR and CDR2 FQNEAQ (reference sequence). The germline V and J ends were trimmed by 11 bases and 0 bases, with 11 bases remaining between them.

The CDR3 nucleotides read TGTGCCAGCAGCTCCGGGGTGGGACACAGGTCTTTTCAGCCCCAGCATTTT. It translates to CASSSGVGHRSFQPQHF. The rearrangement joins TRBV11-2 to TRBJ1-5, with D perhaps matching TRBD1 (6 bases). V gave up 4 bases and J gave up 6 bases, with 22 bases separating them. This CDR3 region has 17 residues. Germline CDR1 is SGHAT and CDR2 is FQNNGV.

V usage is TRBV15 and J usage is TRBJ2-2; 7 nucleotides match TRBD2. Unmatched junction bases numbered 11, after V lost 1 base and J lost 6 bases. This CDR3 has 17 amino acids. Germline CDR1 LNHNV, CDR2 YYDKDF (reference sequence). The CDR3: CATSRGGGSLPPGELFF. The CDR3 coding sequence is TGTGCCACCAGCAGAGGAGGCGGGAGCCTCCCACCCGGGGAGCTGTTTTTT.